This T cell receptor (beta chain) was observed in a study of blood T cell repertoires in COVID-19. Per the germline V gene, CDR1 is SGHDT and CDR2 is YYEEEE. This CDR3 region has 13 residues. Trimming cost V 0 bases and J 3 bases, with 6 bases left between them. TCRdb's copy holds only in-frame clones and misses some; the assay was immunoSEQ multiplex PCR. The table records approximately 97,000 clones, over 75% of them present only once. The origin of this receptor is a man in his fifties or sixties with acute or convalescent COVID-19. Sequenced material: peripheral blood. The chain combines TRBV5-6 with TRBJ1-2; weak D call: TRBD1 (6 bases). The CDR3 nucleotides read TGTGCCAGCAGCTTGGGACAGGACTATGGCTACACCTTC. Protein product: CASSLGQDYGYTF.